This T cell receptor (beta chain) was profiled in a study of STAT5B mutations in CD4+ large granular lymphocyte leukemia. Controls came from buffy coats of healthy blood donors. This clone was observed once. Trimming left V 7 bases short and J 0 bases short, with 16 bases between. This CDR3 spans 15 amino acids. Looked up from germline, CDR1 is LNHDA and CDR2 is SQIVND (reference sequence). The method was immunoSEQ multiplex PCR; TCRdb's version includes in-frame clones alone and lacks a portion of them. The repertoire has 35,000 or so clones, 69% of them found once; the top ten carry 2.5% to 3%. The sample consisted of CD4+ T cells from blood buffy coats. The rearrangement uses TRBV19 and TRBJ2-7, with D uncertain. The TCR was taken from a human donor in good health. In DNA, the CDR3 is TGTGCCAGTACTAACGGGCCTCAAGGCTCCTACGAGCAGTACTTC. Translation: CASTNGPQGSYEQYF.